This T cell receptor beta chain originates from a study of blood T cells in healthy people across ages. General study results and limits: There were more naive CD4+ cells and higher diversity in long-lived donors than in aged donors. Unsorted PBMC input precluded a conclusive naive versus antigen-experienced comparison.

The V segment lost 2 bases and the J segment 1 base; nucleotides outside the gene matches: 11. The germline V gene encodes CDR1 MNHEY and CDR2 SVGAGI. The CDR3 is made up of 18 amino acids. Details on this clonotype: What it binds is not known.

Primed by a sample-barcoded 5' primer and a J-beta primer mix, a second PCR proceeded for 7 to 11 cycles. TCRdb passed the 5' RACE reads through MiXCR, listing each CDR3 protein once. Among about 780,000 distinct CDR3 sequences, roughly 25% were seen once, and the ten largest hold 2.5% to 3.5%. These data were also filed under a second study, of T cells of mothers and their children. That paper notes: The yield was over 9.5 million TCR beta CDR3 reads from each mother and around 3.3 million from each child.

Sequencing was carried out using blood. The chain links TRBV6-5 to TRBJ1-1, with TRBD1 matching over 9 bases. This clonotype was obtained from a boy younger than 18 in good health. Here the CDR3 DNA reads TGTGCCAGCAGTTACACATACCCCGGGACAGGGACGAACACTGAAGCTTTCTTT. This gives the protein CASSYTYPGTGTNTEAFF.